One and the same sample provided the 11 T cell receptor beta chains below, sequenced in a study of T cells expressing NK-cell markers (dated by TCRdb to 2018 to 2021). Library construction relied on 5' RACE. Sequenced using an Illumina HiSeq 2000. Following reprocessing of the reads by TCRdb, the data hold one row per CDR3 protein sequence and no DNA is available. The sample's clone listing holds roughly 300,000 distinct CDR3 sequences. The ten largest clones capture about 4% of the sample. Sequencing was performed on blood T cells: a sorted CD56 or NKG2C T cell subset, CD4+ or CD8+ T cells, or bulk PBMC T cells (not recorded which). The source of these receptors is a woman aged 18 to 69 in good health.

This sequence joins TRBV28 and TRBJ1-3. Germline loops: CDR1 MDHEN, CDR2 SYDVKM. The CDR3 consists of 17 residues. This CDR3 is CASSPNGRRGAGNTIYF.

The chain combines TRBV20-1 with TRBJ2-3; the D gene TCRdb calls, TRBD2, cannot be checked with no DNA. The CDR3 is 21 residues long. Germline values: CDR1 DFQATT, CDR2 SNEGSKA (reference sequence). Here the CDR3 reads CSANYPIPGLAGRPLTDTQYF.

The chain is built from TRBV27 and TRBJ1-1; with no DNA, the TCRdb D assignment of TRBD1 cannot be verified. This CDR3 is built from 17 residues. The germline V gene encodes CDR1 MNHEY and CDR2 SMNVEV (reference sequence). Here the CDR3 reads CASSSRGSKQQPKKAFF.

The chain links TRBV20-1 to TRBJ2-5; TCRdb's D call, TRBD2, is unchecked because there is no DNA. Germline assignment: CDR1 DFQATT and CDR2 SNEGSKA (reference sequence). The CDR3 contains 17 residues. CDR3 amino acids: CSASPSSGGLLSETQYF.

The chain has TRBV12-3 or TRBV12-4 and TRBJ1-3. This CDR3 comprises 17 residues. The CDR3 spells CASSLERLHDFGNTIYF.

The CDR3 spells CSALRGLNQPQHF. The chain combines TRBV20-1 with TRBJ1-5; there is no DNA to check the TCRdb D call of TRBD1. The CDR3 sequence is 13 residues long. Germline V gene data show CDR1 as DFQATT and CDR2 as SNEGSKA (reference sequence).

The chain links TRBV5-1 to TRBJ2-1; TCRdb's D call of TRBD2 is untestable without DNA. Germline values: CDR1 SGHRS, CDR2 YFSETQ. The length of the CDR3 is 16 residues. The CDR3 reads CASSWRTLGDYNEQFF.

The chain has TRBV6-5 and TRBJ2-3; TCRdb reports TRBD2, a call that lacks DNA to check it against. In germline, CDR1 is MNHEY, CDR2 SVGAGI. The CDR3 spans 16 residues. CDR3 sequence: CASSYGLAGGRSTQYF.

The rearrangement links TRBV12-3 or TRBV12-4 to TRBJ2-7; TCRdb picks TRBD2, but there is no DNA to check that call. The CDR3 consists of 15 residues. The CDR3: CASSLERALRYEQYF.

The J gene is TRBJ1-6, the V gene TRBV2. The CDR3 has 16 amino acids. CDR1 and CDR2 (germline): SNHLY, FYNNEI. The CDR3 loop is CASSEAVVFAYSPLHF.

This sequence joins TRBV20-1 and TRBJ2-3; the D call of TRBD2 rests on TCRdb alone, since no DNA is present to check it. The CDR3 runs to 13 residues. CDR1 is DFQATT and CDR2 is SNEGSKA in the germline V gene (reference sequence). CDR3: CSATSGGAGTQYF.